Detailed here is one T cell receptor (beta chain). This sample was included in a study of blood T cell repertoires in COVID-19. Using immunoSEQ multiplex PCR, the repertoire was profiled, and TCRdb retains in-frame clones only, with some absent. The sample has approximately 170,000 clones; 80% to 90% are singletons. The germline V and J ends were trimmed by 6 bases and 2 bases, with 8 bases remaining between them. Germline loops: CDR1 MDHEN, CDR2 SYDVKM. CDR3 length: 12 amino acids. V usage is TRBV28 and J usage is TRBJ2-7; D not resolved. What was sequenced was peripheral blood. The clonotype comes from a man aged 18 to 30 who had recovered from COVID-19. In nucleotides, the CDR3 is TGTGCCAGCAGCCCCACAACCTACGAGCAGTACTTC. Its protein product is CASSPTTYEQYF.